This entry features one TCR beta chain sequence. The antigen remains unidentified. TCRdb's table, derived via immunoSEQ multiplex PCR, lists solely in-frame clones and lacks some. The sample yields about 180,000 clones, around 90% seen once. The length of the CDR3 is 15 residues. Looked up from germline, CDR1 is SGHTA and CDR2 is FQGNSA. Trimming cost V 5 bases and J 1 base; bases outside gene matches: 4. This entry comes from a study of T cell responses to AZD1222 COVID-19 vaccine. Study conclusions and caveats: Clonal diversity may have been underestimated, and the donors were mostly white British, with more females than males. Spike-specific TCR breadth and depth both grew after two AZD1222 doses.

The receptor was derived from an adult who received the MenACWY meningococcal vaccine as a control. The chain couples TRBV7-2 to TRBJ2-1; 8 nucleotides match TRBD2. Sample: peripheral blood, taken 28 days after the second dose of the MenACWY control vaccine. Here the CDR3 reads CASSLSGKSYNEQFF. The CDR3 DNA sequence: TGTGCCAGCAGCCTTAGCGGGAAATCCTACAATGAGCAGTTCTTC.